The T cell receptor (beta chain) under discussion was sequenced for a study of T cell clones after liver transplantation. Study-wide context: In this trial, immunosuppression withdrawal was attempted within 2 years of liver transplant. A pre-transplant mixed lymphocyte reaction with TCRbeta sequencing defined graft-donor-reactive clones followed in post-transplant blood.

Between the trimmed V and J ends, which lost 2 bases and 5 bases, there was a span of 10 bases. Germline CDR1 SGHRS, CDR2 YFSETQ. This CDR3 comprises 14 residues. Produced via immunoSEQ multiplex PCR; TCRdb's table is partial and in-frame only. The sample has about 80,000 clones; over 80% are singletons. The V call is TRBV5-1, the J call TRBJ1-4; D possibly corresponds to TRBD1 (5 bases). This TCR was sampled from a human patient who received a liver transplant. The graft donor may account for some of the T cells. Sequencing was performed on CD4+ T cells from blood, taken 45 to 46 months after liver transplant. CDR3 sequence: CASSFQGENEKLFF. The CDR3 coding sequence is TGCGCCAGCAGCTTTCAAGGGGAGAATGAAAAACTGTTTTTT.